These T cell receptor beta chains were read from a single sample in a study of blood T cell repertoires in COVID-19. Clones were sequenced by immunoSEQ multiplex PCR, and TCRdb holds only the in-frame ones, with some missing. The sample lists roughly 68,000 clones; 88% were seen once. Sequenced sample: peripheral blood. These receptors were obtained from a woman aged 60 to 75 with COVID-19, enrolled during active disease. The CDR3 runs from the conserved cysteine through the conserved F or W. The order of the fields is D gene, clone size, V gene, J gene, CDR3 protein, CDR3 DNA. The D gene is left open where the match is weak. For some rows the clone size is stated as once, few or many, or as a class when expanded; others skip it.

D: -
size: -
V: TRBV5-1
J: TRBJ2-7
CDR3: CASSLAGQTYEQYF
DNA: TGCGCCAGCAGCTTGGCAGGACAGACCTACGAGCAGTACTTC

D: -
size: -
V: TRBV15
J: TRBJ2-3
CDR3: CATSRDRRGTQYF
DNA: TGTGCCACCAGCAGAGATCGCAGGGGAACGCAGTATTTT

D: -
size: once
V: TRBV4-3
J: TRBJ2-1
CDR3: CASSQVDFGEQFF
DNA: TGCGCCAGCAGCCAAGTAGACTTCGGTGAGCAGTTCTTC

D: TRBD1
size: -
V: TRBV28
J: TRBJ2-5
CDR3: CASSFAFSGGIQETQYF
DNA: TGTGCCAGCAGTTTCGCTTTCTCAGGGGGCATCCAAGAGACCCAGTACTTC

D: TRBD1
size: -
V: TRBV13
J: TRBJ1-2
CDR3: CASSLGLRDRGKYGYTF
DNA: TGTGCCAGCAGCTTAGGCCTCCGGGACAGGGGGAAGTATGGCTACACCTTC

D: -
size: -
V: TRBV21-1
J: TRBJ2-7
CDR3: CASSDSIPAGSDEQYF
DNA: TGTGCCAGCAGCGATTCCATCCCGGCGGGGTCCGACGAGCAGTACTTC

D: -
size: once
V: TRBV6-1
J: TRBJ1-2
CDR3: CASSEGQRYGYTF
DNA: TGTGCCAGCAGTGAAGGGCAGCGCTATGGCTACACCTTC

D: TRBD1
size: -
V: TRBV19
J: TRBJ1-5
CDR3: CASSRQGYSNQPQHF
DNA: TGTGCCAGTAGTAGACAGGGATATAGCAATCAGCCCCAGCATTTT

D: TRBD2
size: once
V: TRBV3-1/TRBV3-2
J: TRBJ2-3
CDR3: CASSQAGGPYSTDTQYF
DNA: TGTGCCAGCAGCCAAGCGGGGGGACCCTACTCTACAGATACGCAGTATTTT

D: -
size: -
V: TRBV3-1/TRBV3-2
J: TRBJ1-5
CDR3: CASSLRGKGNQPQHF
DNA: TGTGCCAGCAGCCTCCGGGGAAAGGGCAATCAGCCCCAGCATTTT

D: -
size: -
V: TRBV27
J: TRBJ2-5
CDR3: CASSLGWQVETQYF
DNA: TGTGCCAGCAGTTTAGGGTGGCAGGTGGAGACCCAGTACTTC

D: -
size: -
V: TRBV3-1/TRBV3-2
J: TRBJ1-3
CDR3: CASSQTHPQGGDTIYF
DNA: TGTGCCAGCAGCCAAACCCATCCACAGGGCGGTGACACCATATATTTT

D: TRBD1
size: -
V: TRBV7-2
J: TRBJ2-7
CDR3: CASSIGQGNYEQYF
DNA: TGTGCCAGCAGCATCGGACAGGGTAACTACGAGCAGTACTTC

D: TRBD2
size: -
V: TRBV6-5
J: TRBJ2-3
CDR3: CASSFWTSGVTDTQYF
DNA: TGTGCCAGCAGTTTCTGGACTAGCGGGGTCACAGATACGCAGTATTTT

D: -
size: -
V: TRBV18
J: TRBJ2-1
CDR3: CASSREVEQFF
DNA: TGTGCCAGCTCACGAGAAGTTGAGCAGTTCTTC

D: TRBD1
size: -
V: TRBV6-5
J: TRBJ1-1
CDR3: CASSTTGGTTEAFF
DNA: TGTGCCAGCAGTACGACAGGGGGAACCACTGAAGCTTTCTTT

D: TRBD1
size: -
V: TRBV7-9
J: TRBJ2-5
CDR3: CASSPVTGGQETQYF
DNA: TGTGCCAGCAGCCCTGTAACAGGGGGTCAAGAGACCCAGTACTTC

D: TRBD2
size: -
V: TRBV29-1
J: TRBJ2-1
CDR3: CSVEGLAGRSYNEQFF
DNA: TGCAGCGTTGAAGGACTAGCGGGGAGGTCCTACAATGAGCAGTTCTTC

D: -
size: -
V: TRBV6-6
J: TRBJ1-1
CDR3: CASSIHGRTEAFF
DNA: TGTGCCAGCAGTATACATGGGAGGACTGAAGCTTTCTTT

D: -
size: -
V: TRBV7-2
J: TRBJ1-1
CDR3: CASSLATRGTEAFF
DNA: TGTGCCAGCAGCTTAGCCACCCGGGGGACTGAAGCTTTCTTT

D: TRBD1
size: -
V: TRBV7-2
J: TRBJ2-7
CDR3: CASSLGEGARYEQYF
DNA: TGTGCCAGCAGCTTAGGCGAGGGGGCGAGGTACGAGCAGTACTTC

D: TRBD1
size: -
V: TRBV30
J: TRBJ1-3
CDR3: CAWSDWDRTLNTIYF
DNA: TGTGCCTGGAGTGATTGGGACAGGACTTTAAACACCATATATTTT

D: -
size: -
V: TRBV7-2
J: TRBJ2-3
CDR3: CASSLALRNTDTQYF
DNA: TGTGCCAGCAGCTTAGCCCTTAGAAACACAGATACGCAGTATTTT

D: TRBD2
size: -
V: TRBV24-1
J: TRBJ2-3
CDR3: CATSEWGWVLSGGRFEDQDTQYF
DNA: TGTGCCACCAGTGAATGGGGATGGGTACTAAGCGGGGGCCGTTTCGAAGATCAGGATACGCAGTATTTT

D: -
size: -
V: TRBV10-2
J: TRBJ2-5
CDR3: CASSEFYTETQYF
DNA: TGCGCCAGCAGTGAGTTCTATACGGAGACCCAGTACTTC

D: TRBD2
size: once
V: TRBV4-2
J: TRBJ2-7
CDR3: CASSQGLAGSYEQYF
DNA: TGTGCCAGCAGCCAAGGACTAGCGGGCTCCTACGAGCAGTACTTC

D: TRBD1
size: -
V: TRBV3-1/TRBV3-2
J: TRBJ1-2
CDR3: CASSQGVEQGGGYTF
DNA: TGTGCCAGCAGCCAAGGGGTGGAGCAGGGGGGCGGCTACACCTTC

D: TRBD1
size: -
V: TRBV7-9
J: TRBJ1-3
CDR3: CASSPTGSGNTIYF
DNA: TGTGCCAGCAGCCCGACAGGGTCGGGAAACACCATATATTTT

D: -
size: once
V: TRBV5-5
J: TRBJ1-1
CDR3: CASSFRVDGGTEAFF
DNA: TGTGCCAGCAGCTTTCGTGTGGACGGGGGCACTGAAGCTTTCTTT

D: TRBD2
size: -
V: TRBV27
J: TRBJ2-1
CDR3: CASSGLLEAGGIYNEQFF
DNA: TGTGCCAGCAGTGGGTTGTTAGAAGCGGGAGGGATCTACAATGAGCAGTTCTTC

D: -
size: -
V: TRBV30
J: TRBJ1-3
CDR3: CAWTRGHSGNTIYF
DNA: TGTGCCTGGACCCGAGGCCACTCTGGAAACACCATATATTTT

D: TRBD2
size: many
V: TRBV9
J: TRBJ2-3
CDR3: CASSVAPGLAGSGDTQYF
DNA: TGTGCCAGCAGCGTAGCTCCGGGACTAGCGGGATCCGGAGATACGCAGTATTTT

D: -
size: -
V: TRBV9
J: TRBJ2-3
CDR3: CASSVSGDTQYF
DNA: TGTGCCAGCAGCGTCTCAGGAGATACGCAGTATTTT

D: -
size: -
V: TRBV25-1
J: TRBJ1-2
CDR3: CASSNALRDGYTF
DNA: TGTGCCAGCAGTAACGCCCTCAGGGATGGCTACACCTTC

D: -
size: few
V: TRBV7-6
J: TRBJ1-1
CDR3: CASSLTGGEAEAFF
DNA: TGTGCCAGCAGCCTTACGGGGGGCGAGGCTGAAGCTTTCTTT